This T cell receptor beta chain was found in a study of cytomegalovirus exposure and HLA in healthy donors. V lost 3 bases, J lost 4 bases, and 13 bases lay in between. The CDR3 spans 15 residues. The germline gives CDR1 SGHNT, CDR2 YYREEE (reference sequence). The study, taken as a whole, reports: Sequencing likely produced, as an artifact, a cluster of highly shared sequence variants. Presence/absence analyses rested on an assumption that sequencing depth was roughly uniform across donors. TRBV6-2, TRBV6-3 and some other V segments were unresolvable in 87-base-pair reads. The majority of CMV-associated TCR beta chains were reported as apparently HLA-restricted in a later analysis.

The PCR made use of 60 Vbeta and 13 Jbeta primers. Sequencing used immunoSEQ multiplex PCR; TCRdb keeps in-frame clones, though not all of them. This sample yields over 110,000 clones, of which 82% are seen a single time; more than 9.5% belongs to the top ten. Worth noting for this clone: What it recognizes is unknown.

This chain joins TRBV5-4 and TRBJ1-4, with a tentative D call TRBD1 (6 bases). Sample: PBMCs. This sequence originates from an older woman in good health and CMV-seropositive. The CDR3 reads CASSSSGGDNEKLFF. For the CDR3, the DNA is TGTGCCAGCAGCTCCTCGGGGGGCGATAATGAAAAACTGTTTTTT.